This entry lists 21 T cell receptor beta chains sequenced from one sample in a study of CD8 T cells in ankylosing spondylitis. TCRdb used MiXCR to reprocess the 5' RACE reads, holding one entry per CDR3 protein. This table has tens of thousands of distinct CDR3 sequences, over 6.5% appearing once. The sample consisted of blood. These receptors all come from a male donor with ankylosing spondylitis or in good health (not recorded which).

V and J are TRBV11-3 and TRBJ2-5; 7 bases match TRBD2. This CDR3 has 13 amino acids. V trimming: 5 bases; J trimming: 3 bases; junction bases outside the gene matches: 3. The V gene's germline CDR1 is SGHNT and CDR2 YENEEA. DNA of the CDR3: TGTGCCAGCAGCCCCGGACTAGAAGAGACCCAGTACTTC. Its protein product is CASSPGLEETQYF.

This clonotype showed up just a few times. The chain employs TRBV5-1 and TRBJ1-3; no reliable D call. The CDR3 extends over 17 amino acids. Trimming removed 1 base at V and 2 bases at J, with 16 bases between. Per germline, CDR1 SGHRS and CDR2 YFSETQ. CDR3 region: CASSLFSPGTAGNTIYF. The CDR3 DNA reads as TGCGCCAGCAGCTTGTTCTCGCCTGGCACGGCTGGAAACACCATATATTTT.

The gene calls are TRBV6-2 or TRBV6-3 and TRBJ2-2; a possible D gene is TRBD1 (5 bases). The CDR3 runs to 13 residues. Germline V lookup: CDR1 MNHEY, CDR2 SVGEGT. The V and J ends lost 6 bases and 3 bases respectively, with 8 bases between them. This CDR3 is CASSHRYTGELFF. DNA for the CDR3: TGTGCCAGCAGCCACAGGTACACCGGGGAGCTGTTTTTT.

Only one count was recorded for this clonotype. The chain has TRBV6-2 or TRBV6-3 and TRBJ1-5, with TRBD1 matching over 10 bases. Germline V gene lookup returns CDR1 MNHEY and CDR2 SVGEGT. J gave up 6 bases and V 7 bases, and 6 bases lay outside the gene matches. The CDR3 contains 14 residues. CDR3 protein: CASMRQGAGQPQHF. The CDR3 DNA is TGTGCCAGCATGAGACAGGGGGCAGGTCAGCCCCAGCATTTT.

This clonotype has more than one count but fewer than ten. The V call is TRBV7-2, the J call TRBJ2-2; unclear D gene. Germline V gives CDR1 SGHTA, CDR2 FQGNSA. Trimming removed 3 bases at V and 2 bases at J, with 4 bases between. This CDR3 region has 13 residues. CDR3 amino acids: CASSFRNTGELFF. The CDR3 region has the DNA TGTGCCAGCAGCTTTCGTAACACCGGGGAGCTGTTTTTT.

This clonotype was seen a handful of times. The gene calls are TRBV20-1 and TRBJ1-1; D gene unclear. The CDR3 has 12 residues. CDR1 is DFQATT, CDR2 SNEGSKA, per germline (reference sequence). V was cut by 0 bases and J by 4 bases, with 6 bases left in between. CDR3 in DNA: TGCAGTGCTAGAGATTCGGGCACTGAAGCTTTCTTT. This sequence encodes CSARDSGTEAFF.

V usage is TRBV28 and J usage is TRBJ2-2; D possibly corresponds to TRBD2 (6 bases). Trimming removed 4 bases at V and 8 bases at J, with 11 bases between. CDR3 length: 13 amino acids. Germline CDR1 is MDHEN and CDR2 is SYDVKM. CDR3 DNA: TGTGCCAGCAGTTCGGGGACTCCTGGGGAGCTGTTTTTT. Translation gives CASSSGTPGELFF.

The V gene is TRBV5-1, the J gene TRBJ1-4, with D tentatively TRBD1 (6 bases). Deletions cut 5 bases from V and 2 bases from J, with 13 bases between. The germline V gene has CDR1 SGHRS and CDR2 YFSETQ. This CDR3 is 15 amino acids long. The CDR3 protein is CASRDQGRTNEKLFF. For the CDR3, the DNA is TGCGCCAGCAGAGATCAGGGGAGGACTAATGAAAAACTGTTTTTT.

The V gene is TRBV5-6, the J gene TRBJ2-3; D is unresolved. The ends were cut back, 6 bases at V and 6 bases at J, with 17 bases in the middle. Germline CDR1 reads SGHDT; CDR2 reads YYEEEE. CDR3 size: 14 residues. The CDR3: CASTRPSMGDTQYF. CDR3 bases: TGTGCCAGCACCCGCCCATCAATGGGGGATACGCAGTATTTT. Using reference TRBV5-6 and TRBJ2-3 for the parts outside the CDR3, the full variable domain is DAGVTQSPTHLIKTRGQQVTLRCSPKSGHDTVSWYQQALGQGPQFIFQYYEEEERQRGNFPDRFSGHQFPNYSSELNVNALLLGDSALYLCASTRPSMGDTQYFGPGTRLTVL.

This clonotype has just a few counts. The rearrangement links TRBV7-9 to TRBJ1-4; possible D gene TRBD1, 5 bases. The V and J ends lost 4 bases and 6 bases respectively, with 6 bases between them. Germline V gene data show CDR1 as SEHNR and CDR2 as FQNEAQ (reference sequence). The CDR3 extends over 12 amino acids. CDR3 nucleotide sequence: TGTGCCAGCAGCTCACAGGATGAAAAACTGTTTTTT. Residues: CASSSQDEKLFF.

The chain is built from TRBV27 and TRBJ2-1, with a weak D call TRBD1 (7 bases). CDR3 length: 15 amino acids. The germline V gene has CDR1 MNHEY and CDR2 SMNVEV (reference sequence). Trimming left V 7 bases short and J 8 bases short, with 21 bases between. CDR3 DNA: TGTGCCAGCACCCCGTGGGGGGAAGGGGGCGATGAGCAGTTCTTC. Residues: CASTPWGEGGDEQFF.

The rearrangement uses TRBV27 and TRBJ1-5; maybe TRBD1 (6 bases). The CDR3 sequence is 14 residues long. CDR1 is MNHEY, CDR2 SMNVEV, per germline (reference sequence). Trimming left V 6 bases short and J 4 bases short, with 13 bases between. The DNA for the CDR3 is TGTGCCAGCAGGGACGGGGGCACAAATCAGCCCCAGCATTTT. Translation gives CASRDGGTNQPQHF.

A few counts support this clonotype. The gene calls are TRBV25-1 and TRBJ2-2, with TRBD1 matching over 9 bases. Germline V gene lookup returns CDR1 MGHDK and CDR2 SYGVNS. CDR3 length equals 15 residues. Trimming took 6 bases from V and 3 from J; bases not matched to a gene: 5. As DNA, the CDR3 is TGTGCCAGCAGGGACAGGGGTTCGGACACCGGGGAGCTGTTTTTT. This translates into CASRDRGSDTGELFF.

This clonotype has a handful of counts. V gene TRBV19 combines with J gene TRBJ2-2, with D possibly TRBD1 on 5 matching bases. Trimming removed 2 bases from V and 0 bases from J, with 7 bases in between. Germline CDR1 LNHDA, CDR2 SQIVND (reference sequence). This CDR3 comprises 15 residues. CDR3 coding DNA: TGTGCCAGTAGTATAAGCAGGGCGAACACCGGGGAGCTGTTTTTT. Its translation is CASSISRANTGELFF.

This clonotype was picked up many times. The CDR3 DNA is TGCGCCAGCAGCCCTGGGCAGTTTGGTGAAAAACTGTTTTTT. This sequence encodes CASSPGQFGEKLFF. The V and J genes are TRBV5-1 and TRBJ1-4; D is uncertain. CDR1 and CDR2 (germline): SGHRS, YFSETQ. V was clipped by 4 bases and J by 7 bases, with 14 bases between them. There are 14 residues in the CDR3.

This clonotype was seen more than once but under ten times. V and J are TRBV12-3 or TRBV12-4 and TRBJ2-1, with TRBD1 as a possible D gene (5 bases). The germline V and J ends were trimmed by 3 bases and 3 bases, with 9 bases remaining between them. This CDR3 has 14 residues. The CDR3 loop reads CASSFGQGYNEQFF. As DNA, the CDR3 is TGTGCCAGCAGTTTTGGGCAGGGCTACAATGAGCAGTTCTTC.

This clonotype was seen more than once but under ten times. The chain recombines TRBV20-1 with TRBJ2-2, with 7 bases matching TRBD1. The CDR3 contains 17 residues. Germline V gene sequence: CDR1 DFQATT, CDR2 SNEGSKA (reference sequence). Germline trimming cut 0 bases from V and 1 base from J; bases unmatched to any gene: 8. DNA for the CDR3: TGCAGTGCTAGAGACGCTAGGCGACAGGGGAACACCGGGGAGCTGTTTTTT. Amino acid sequence: CSARDARRQGNTGELFF.

The chain links TRBV28 to TRBJ2-7; 8 positions match TRBD2. CDR1 and CDR2 from the germline V gene are MDHEN and SYDVKM. CDR3 length: 15 amino acids. J gave up 0 bases and V 3 bases, and 4 bases lay outside the gene matches. This CDR3 reads CASSLGGRTSYEQYF. In DNA form, the CDR3 reads TGTGCCAGCAGTTTGGGCGGGAGGACCTCCTACGAGCAGTACTTC.

This rearrangement joins TRBV7-9 to TRBJ2-2; 7 nucleotides align to TRBD2. This CDR3 comprises 14 residues. The J segment lost 4 bases and the V segment lost 5 bases, leaving 4 bases of the junction unmatched. Germline V gene lookup returns CDR1 SEHNR and CDR2 FQNEAQ (reference sequence). The CDR3 DNA reads as TGTGCCAGCAGCCCACTAGCGTCCACCGGGGAGCTGTTTTTT. The encoded protein is CASSPLASTGELFF.

The rearrangement links TRBV5-5 to TRBJ1-1; perhaps TRBD1 as D (6 bases). The CDR3 consists of 15 residues. From germline, CDR1 is SGHKS and CDR2 YYEKEE (reference sequence). Trimming stripped 4 bases from V and 0 bases from J, with 13 bases between. This CDR3 is CASSRSGQLNTEAFF. The CDR3 DNA sequence: TGTGCCAGCAGCCGAAGCGGACAGCTGAACACTGAAGCTTTCTTT. The full variable domain, in which reference TRBV5-5 and TRBJ1-1 provide the parts outside the CDR3, is DAGVTQSPTHLIKTRGQQVTLRCSPISGHKSVSWYQQVLGQGPQFIFQYYEKEERGRGNFPDRFSARQFPNYSSELNVNALLLGDSALYLCASSRSGQLNTEAFFGQGTRLTVV.

Within the sample, this clonotype is medium-sized. The rearrangement joins TRBV6-5 to TRBJ2-5, with 14 bases aligning to TRBD2. J was trimmed by 4 bases and V by 6 bases; bases with no gene match: 13. From germline, CDR1 is MNHEY and CDR2 SVGAGI. This CDR3 is 18 amino acids long. This CDR3 is CASSQGLAGALSRETQYF. CDR3 coding DNA: TGTGCCAGCAGCCAGGGACTAGCGGGGGCCCTCTCCAGAGAGACCCAGTACTTC.